This TCR beta chain was sequenced in a study of cytomegalovirus exposure and HLA in healthy donors. Data came from immunoSEQ multiplex PCR; TCRdb stores just in-frame clones and leaves some out. The table records about 330,000 clones, just over 85% of them present only once. This CDR3 contains 16 residues. V shed 5 bases and J shed 7 bases, with 20 bases lying between them. CDR1 and CDR2 (germline): LNHDA, SQIVND (reference sequence). Sequencing was performed on PBMCs. The receptor comes from a woman younger than 35 in good health and CMV-seronegative. The V and J genes are TRBV19 and TRBJ1-4, with D hard to call. The CDR3 region has the DNA TGTGCCAGTAGTCCCACCCTAGGGCGACGGGGTGAAAAACTGTTTTTT. This gives the protein CASSPTLGRRGEKLFF.